Listed below are T cell receptor beta chains from one sample, sequenced in a study of human T cells and chemical hapten exposure. From the RACE reads, TCRdb called clonotypes with MiXCR, one entry per CDR3 protein. This sample yields around 69,000 distinct CDR3 sequences, of which more than 8% are seen a single time; 3.3% belongs to the top ten. Specimen: whole blood, collected in connection with sensitization to the hapten diphenylcyclopropenone (DPC). Every receptor here comes from a middle-aged woman with alopecia areata. Some clones in this sample may be carry-over from other donors' samples. CDR3s leave out the opening cysteine and the closing phenylalanine or tryptophan.

CDR3 protein	V gene	J gene
ATSSERFHQPQH	TRBV24-1	TRBJ1-5
ASGWGTGELF	TRBV28	TRBJ2-2
SVEVGETQY	TRBV29-1	TRBJ2-5
ASIRPLGAYEQY	TRBV6-1	TRBJ2-7
ASTGGVQPQH	TRBV6-6	TRBJ1-5
SAGGARDSYGYT	TRBV20-1	TRBJ1-2
ASSQDRTRGYT	TRBV3-1	TRBJ1-2
ASSMPQLPVGGYT	TRBV19	TRBJ1-2
ASSLGEEASFATDTQY	TRBV11-2	TRBJ2-3
ASSRDREQPQH	TRBV7-2	TRBJ1-5
ASSFTGTGVYEQY	TRBV7-2	TRBJ2-7
ASLIKGEQF	TRBV12-3/TRBV12-4	TRBJ2-1
ASRGSGANVLT	TRBV10-2	TRBJ2-6
ASSWRQGRNTGELF	TRBV5-1	TRBJ2-2
ASSSRRDSYGYT	TRBV7-2	TRBJ1-2
ASGGRWNEQF	TRBV9	TRBJ2-1
ASNQRGVIGELF	TRBV9	TRBJ2-2
ASSDTGAEQF	TRBV6-4	TRBJ2-1
SAAGTELAKNIQY	TRBV20-1	TRBJ2-4
ASSIQGMNTEAF	TRBV18	TRBJ1-1
ASSGGTPGEQF	TRBV11-2	TRBJ2-1
ASSFSGSYNEQF	TRBV5-4	TRBJ2-1
ASSPNRVVTEAF	TRBV28	TRBJ1-1
ASSAAGVSSYEQY	TRBV25-1	TRBJ2-7
ASSERTYGYT	TRBV2	TRBJ1-2
ASSTDILAGGANTQY	TRBV2	TRBJ2-3
ASSLRTGRAADTQY	TRBV7-2	TRBJ2-3
ASSPGTKIGTEAF	TRBV5-1	TRBJ1-1
ASSPDSGNTIY	TRBV3-1	TRBJ1-3
ASSRRTSGIMDTQY	TRBV7-6	TRBJ2-3
ASSLGTGTAKPY	TRBV5-1	TRBJ2-4
ASSIYSAPAETQY	TRBV7-2	TRBJ2-5
ASAKGTWEQY	TRBV12-3/TRBV12-4	TRBJ2-7
ASSPRSDNQPQH	TRBV18	TRBJ1-5
ASSPLGGTAPRAF	TRBV7-9	TRBJ1-1
ASSPPSSGLYGYT	TRBV18	TRBJ1-2
AVRGGGTGELF	TRBV7-7	TRBJ2-2
SVKGQGAPYEQY	TRBV29-1	TRBJ2-7
ATWAPGSSTDTQY	TRBV27	TRBJ2-3
ASSPQHRFMNTEAF	TRBV5-6	TRBJ1-1
AEDGRTDMQY	TRBV7-2	TRBJ2-3
ASSRANEQF	TRBV6-6	TRBJ2-1
ASSPGSRHGYT	TRBV28	TRBJ1-2
ASSFRDLTDTQY	TRBV7-7	TRBJ2-3
ASSRRVLGGLGADTQY	TRBV12-3/TRBV12-4	TRBJ2-3
ASSLSQSSYNSPLH	TRBV27	TRBJ1-6
ASSGHEGNQPQH	TRBV4-1	TRBJ1-5
ASSLRTLQETQY	TRBV2	TRBJ2-5
ASNPGRSNNEQF	TRBV2	TRBJ2-1
ASSPNRGIGETQY	TRBV7-8	TRBJ2-5
ASSYTLGPSDTGELF	TRBV6-6	TRBJ2-2
SARAGRGCRQPQH	TRBV20-1	TRBJ1-5
ASSQELGGAYEQY	TRBV4-3	TRBJ2-7
ASSEGTGGRSPLH	TRBV25-1	TRBJ1-6
ASSFRTGEIDTQY	TRBV27	TRBJ2-3
ASSRGQGASGYT	TRBV7-2	TRBJ1-2
ASHRDSNTGELF	TRBV2	TRBJ2-2
ASSLQGALGTEAF	TRBV5-1	TRBJ1-1
ASSYSTGPYEQY	TRBV6-5	TRBJ2-7
ASSQYGGIQETQY	TRBV28	TRBJ2-5